The 11 T cell receptor beta chains in this list originate from one sample, sequenced in a study of response to subunit inactivated influenza vaccine. TCRdb passed the RT-PCR reads through MiXCR, listing each CDR3 protein once. The data hold about 650,000 distinct CDR3 sequences, with 12% to 15% observed a single time. Sample: PBMCs from blood, taken 14 to 15 days before vaccination. The receptors were sampled from a man over 45 who received an inactivated influenza vaccine.

This chain uses TRBV20-1 with TRBJ2-1; 12 bases agree with TRBD2. CDR3 length: 15 amino acids. The J segment lost 7 bases and the V segment lost 0 bases, leaving 4 bases of the junction unmatched. Looked up from germline, CDR1 is DFQATT and CDR2 is SNEGSKA (reference sequence). The CDR3 reads CSARDKTSGRNEQFF. CDR3 sequence (DNA): TGCAGTGCTAGAGATAAGACTAGCGGGAGAAATGAGCAGTTCTTC.

The chain is built from TRBV10-3 and TRBJ2-1; 7 bases are a match to TRBD2. CDR1 and CDR2 (germline): ENHRY, SYGVKD. V was pared by 8 bases and J by 0 bases, with 7 bases of the junction left unmatched. CDR3 length: 15 residues. CDR3 DNA: TGTGCCATCTCAATCGGGGGGAGCTCCTACAATGAGCAGTTCTTC. Protein: CAISIGGSSYNEQFF.

The sample holds a few counts of this clonotype. The chain recombines TRBV27 with TRBJ1-2, with 8 bases that match TRBD1. The J segment lost 5 bases and the V segment lost 5 bases, leaving 13 bases of the junction unmatched. The CDR3 is made up of 16 amino acids. Germline V CDR1 and CDR2: MNHEY, SMNVEV (reference sequence). Here the CDR3 DNA reads TGTGCCAGCAGTCCTCTTGGGGGGACAGGACATTATGGCTACACCTTC. Its translation: CASSPLGGTGHYGYTF.

The CDR3 sequence: CSANPDGREQYF. For the CDR3, the DNA is TGCAGTGCCAACCCCGATGGGCGGGAGCAGTACTTC. The chain has TRBV20-1 and TRBJ2-7; D unresolved. The germline CDR1 and CDR2 sequences are DFQATT and SNEGSKA (reference sequence). The CDR3 has 12 amino acids. V gave up 6 bases and J gave up 7 bases, with 16 bases separating them.

The chain joins TRBV11-2 to TRBJ2-3, with 12 bases matching TRBD2. The CDR3 spans 22 residues. The germline V gene encodes CDR1 SGHAT and CDR2 FQNNGV. V trimming: 0 bases; J trimming: 1 base; junction bases outside the gene matches: 17. CDR3 residues: CASSLDLGGLAGPGPGTDTQYF. CDR3 sequence (DNA): TGTGCCAGCAGCTTAGATTTGGGCGGACTAGCGGGGCCAGGACCGGGCACAGATACGCAGTATTTT.

V is TRBV11-2 and J is TRBJ2-1, with unresolved D. The germline V gene has CDR1 SGHAT and CDR2 FQNNGV. CDR3 length: 15 residues. V lost 5 bases and J lost 0, with 11 bases in between. For the CDR3, the DNA is TGTGCCAGCAGCCCTCAGGTGAGCTCCTACAATGAGCAGTTCTTC. It encodes CASSPQVSSYNEQFF.

The chain is built from TRBV12-3 or TRBV12-4 and TRBJ2-7, with TRBD1 identical over 8 bases. V shed 4 bases, J shed 6 bases, and the junction held 5 bases outside the gene matches. There are 13 residues in the CDR3. The CDR3 is CASSWDRTVEQYF. Here the CDR3 DNA reads TGTGCCAGCAGTTGGGACAGGACCGTCGAGCAGTACTTC.

This clonotype has a handful of counts. The chain employs TRBV20-1 and TRBJ2-5; D unclear. Deletions cut 1 base from V and 9 bases from J, with 15 bases between. Germline CDR1 is DFQATT and CDR2 is SNEGSKA (reference sequence). CDR3 length: 13 residues. The CDR3 nucleotides are TGCAGTGCTAGAGTAGACACCCGATGGGCCCAGTACTTC. Translated: CSARVDTRWAQYF.

This clonotype was found a few times. This sequence joins TRBV5-5 and TRBJ1-5; 7 bases match TRBD1. The junction had 9 bases not matched to a gene; V was cut back by 0 bases and J by 0 bases. CDR3 length: 18 amino acids. Germline loops: CDR1 SGHKS, CDR2 YYEKEE (reference sequence). The CDR3 loop is CASSLVWTGGDSNQPQHF. The CDR3 nucleotides read TGTGCCAGCAGCTTGGTGTGGACAGGAGGCGATAGCAATCAGCCCCAGCATTTT.

This clonotype was detected a few times. Here the CDR3 DNA reads TGCAGTGCTAGAGGCCCGGCGAGGGGCACAGATACGCAGTATTTT. It is translated as CSARGPARGTDTQYF. The rearrangement joins TRBV20-1 to TRBJ2-3; D is possibly TRBD2 (5 bases). With 1 base removed from V and 1 base from J, the gap between germline ends came to 12 bases. Germline V gene sequence: CDR1 DFQATT, CDR2 SNEGSKA (reference sequence). This CDR3 spans 15 amino acids.

The chain is built from TRBV20-1 and TRBJ2-5; 11 positions agree with TRBD2. Looked up from germline, CDR1 is DFQATT and CDR2 is SNEGSKA (reference sequence). The ends lost 6 bases at V and 5 bases at J; junction bases unmatched: 5. The CDR3 runs 13 residues. The CDR3 here is CSAGTSGWETQYF. DNA of the CDR3: TGCAGTGCAGGGACTAGCGGCTGGGAGACCCAGTACTTC.